A selection of T cell receptor beta chains follows, all from one sample in a study of blood T cell repertoires in COVID-19. Using immunoSEQ multiplex PCR, the repertoire was profiled, and TCRdb retains in-frame clones only, with some absent. The sample consists of tens of thousands of clones, 80% to 90% of them appearing once. Sequenced material: peripheral blood. These receptors originate from a human donor in a cohort sampled during active COVID-19. The CDR3 runs from the conserved cysteine through the conserved F or W. D genes are given only for firm matches. A row's size may be missing; if present it is once, few, many or a size class.

J: TRBJ2-7; length: 11; D: .; V: TRBV11-2; size: .; CDR3: CASTRTGEQYF; DNA: TGTGCCAGCACCAGAACAGGAGAGCAGTACTTC
J: TRBJ1-5; length: 16; D: TRBD1; V: TRBV7-9; size: .; CDR3: CASSLETGGRYQPQHF; DNA: TGTGCCAGCAGCTTAGAGACAGGGGGCCGATATCAGCCCCAGCATTTT
J: TRBJ2-3; length: 16; D: .; V: TRBV9; size: .; CDR3: CASSPREAGVTDTQYF; DNA: TGTGCCAGCAGCCCTAGGGAAGCCGGGGTCACAGATACGCAGTATTTT
J: TRBJ2-3; length: 15; D: TRBD2; V: TRBV6-1; size: .; CDR3: CASSQAAGGTPTQYF; DNA: TGTGCCAGCAGTCAAGCGGCGGGAGGGACTCCCACGCAGTATTTT
J: TRBJ2-3; length: 12; D: .; V: TRBV11-2; size: .; CDR3: CASSLAQDTQYF; DNA: TGTGCCAGCAGCTTAGCCCAGGATACGCAGTATTTT
J: TRBJ2-3; length: 16; D: .; V: TRBV7-3; size: once; CDR3: CASSSFAGPNTDTQYF; DNA: TGTGCCAGCAGCTCCTTTGCGGGACCCAACACAGATACGCAGTATTTT
J: TRBJ2-3; length: 15; D: TRBD2; V: TRBV7-3; size: .; CDR3: CASAGLAGGTDTQYF; DNA: TGTGCCAGCGCCGGACTAGCGGGAGGCACAGATACGCAGTATTTT
J: TRBJ2-3; length: 15; D: .; V: TRBV21-1; size: .; CDR3: CASMEEKRLRDTQYF; DNA: TGTGCCAGCATGGAGGAGAAAAGGCTCCGAGATACGCAGTATTTT
J: TRBJ1-3; length: 16; D: .; V: TRBV7-9; size: medium-sized; CDR3: CASSFQGQISGNTIYF; DNA: TGTGCCAGCAGCTTTCAAGGACAGATATCTGGAAACACCATATATTTT
J: TRBJ2-1; length: 17; D: TRBD2; V: TRBV28; size: .; CDR3: CASLPQQVAGSSDEQFF; DNA: TGTGCCAGCCTCCCGCAGCAGGTAGCGGGATCTAGCGATGAGCAGTTCTTC
J: TRBJ2-7; length: 15; D: TRBD2; V: TRBV19; size: .; CDR3: CASSSLAGGAYEQYF; DNA: TGTGCCAGTAGTAGCCTAGCGGGAGGGGCCTACGAGCAGTACTTC
J: TRBJ1-1; length: 12; D: .; V: TRBV28; size: few; CDR3: CASSSKNTEAFF; DNA: TGTGCCAGCAGTTCTAAGAACACTGAAGCTTTCTTT
J: TRBJ1-2; length: 15; D: .; V: TRBV16; size: .; CDR3: CASSQGTASHYGYTF; DNA: TGTGCCAGCAGCCAAGGAACAGCCTCCCACTATGGCTACACCTTC